A selection of T cell receptor beta chains follows, all from one sample in a study of glioma-infiltrating T cells after dendritic cell vaccination. Profiling relied on immunoSEQ multiplex PCR, and the TCRdb table lists in-frame clones only, not all of them. The sample holds tens of thousands of clones, about 80% seen once. Sample: blood, taken after dendritic cell vaccination. Receptors originate from a human donor with glioblastoma. Both conserved end residues are part of each CDR3. The D gene is left open where the match is weak. Size is omitted from some rows. Given values are once, few, many or a class for expanded clones.

clone_size	j_call	v_call	d_call	cdr3_aa	cdr3_nt
-	TRBJ1-1	TRBV30	-	CAWSEPLFQNTEAFF	TGTGCCTGGAGTGAGCCTCTTTTTCAGAACACTGAAGCTTTCTTT
-	TRBJ1-2	TRBV11-3	-	CASSWGEGGYTF	TGTGCCAGCAGCTGGGGAGAGGGTGGCTACACCTTC
-	TRBJ1-5	TRBV7-2	-	CASRIDSGSNQPQHF	TGTGCCAGCAGGATAGATTCAGGGAGCAATCAGCCCCAGCATTTT
few	TRBJ1-1	TRBV6-5	TRBD1	CASSYAGGNTEAFF	TGTGCCAGCAGTTATGCAGGGGGAAACACTGAAGCTTTCTTT
-	TRBJ2-2	TRBV2	-	CASTGEALGTGELFF	TGTGCCAGCACCGGGGAAGCCCTGGGCACCGGGGAGCTGTTTTTT
-	TRBJ1-2	TRBV29-1	TRBD1	CSVEVRGNYGYTF	TGCAGCGTTGAAGTCAGGGGGAACTATGGCTACACCTTC
-	TRBJ2-5	TRBV19	-	CASSVTFAAFGQYF	TGTGCCAGTAGTGTAACATTCGCGGCGTTCGGCCAGTACTTC
-	TRBJ1-1	TRBV27	-	CASSLSGSAKTEAFF	TGTGCCAGCAGTTTATCTGGCAGCGCGAAAACCGAAGCTTTCTTT
-	TRBJ2-5	TRBV29-1	TRBD2	CSAMTIAGSETQYF	TGCAGCGCAATGACTATAGCGGGTTCAGAGACCCAGTACTTC
-	TRBJ1-4	TRBV11-3	TRBD1	CASSPGQGDEKLFF	TGTGCCAGCAGCCCGGGACAGGGGGATGAAAAACTGTTTTTT
-	TRBJ1-6	TRBV30	-	CAWKGPTKGDNSPLHF	TGTGCCTGGAAGGGACCCACAAAGGGGGATAATTCACCCCTCCACTTT
-	TRBJ2-5	TRBV11-3	TRBD2	CASSLDGASGGETQYF	TGTGCCAGCAGCTTAGACGGGGCTAGCGGGGGGGAGACCCAGTACTTC
-	TRBJ1-1	TRBV11-2	-	CASSRGGGSTEAFF	TGTGCCAGCAGCCGTGGGGGGGGCAGCACTGAAGCTTTCTTT
many	TRBJ1-1	TRBV6-6	-	CASSYVAGTEAFF	TGTGCCAGCAGTTACGTGGCAGGGACTGAAGCTTTCTTT
-	TRBJ1-4	TRBV27	TRBD1	CASSPWDRVGEKLFF	TGTGCCAGCAGTCCTTGGGACAGGGTGGGTGAAAAACTGTTTTTT
few	TRBJ2-7	TRBV5-1	TRBD1	CASSEVGTASYEQYF	TGCGCCAGCAGCGAAGTAGGGACAGCCTCCTACGAGCAGTACTTC
-	TRBJ1-5	TRBV7-6	-	CASTKGGVGQPQHF	TGTGCCAGCACCAAAGGGGGGGTAGGTCAGCCCCAGCATTTT
many	TRBJ1-4	TRBV21-1	-	CASSQGTTNEKLFF	TGTGCCAGCAGCCAGGGTACAACTAATGAAAAACTGTTTTTT
-	TRBJ2-7	TRBV27	TRBD2	CASSLGGEGSEQYF	TGTGCCAGCAGTTTAGGAGGGGAGGGTAGCGAGCAGTACTTC
-	TRBJ2-3	TRBV7-6	-	CASSSVRDLLDTDTQYF	TGTGCCAGCAGCTCAGTCCGGGACTTACTCGACACAGATACGCAGTATTTT
-	TRBJ1-1	TRBV7-2	-	CASSNLNTEAFF	TGTGCCAGCAGTAATTTGAACACTGAAGCTTTCTTT
-	TRBJ2-7	TRBV29-1	TRBD2	CSVREGPYEQYF	TGCAGCGTCCGGGAGGGTCCCTACGAGCAGTACTTC
-	TRBJ2-2	TRBV5-1	TRBD1	CASSLEGTGGTGELFF	TGCGCCAGCAGCTTGGAGGGGACAGGGGGCACCGGGGAGCTGTTTTTT
-	TRBJ2-2	TRBV6-5	-	CASSYRGYNTGELFF	TGTGCCAGCAGTTACCGGGGATATAACACCGGGGAGCTGTTTTTT
-	TRBJ1-2	TRBV6-1	-	CASSELDSYGYTF	TGTGCCAGCAGTGAACTGGACAGCTATGGCTACACCTTC
once	TRBJ2-1	TRBV5-4	-	CASSLVQGISDEQFF	TGTGCCAGCAGCTTGGTTCAGGGAATTTCTGATGAGCAGTTCTTC
-	TRBJ1-1	TRBV27	-	CASSLTSRFTEAFF	TGTGCCAGCAGTTTGACATCAAGGTTCACTGAAGCTTTCTTT
-	TRBJ1-2	TRBV2	TRBD1	CASRDEDRGQRGYTF	TGTGCCAGCAGGGACGAAGACAGGGGCCAGAGGGGCTACACCTTC
few	TRBJ1-3	TRBV7-6	-	CASSLGDTSGNTIYF	TGTGCCAGCAGCTTAGGGGACACCTCTGGAAACACCATATATTTT
-	TRBJ2-2	TRBV7-2	TRBD2	CASSLLREGGELFF	TGTGCCAGCAGCTTACTTAGGGAGGGCGGGGAGCTGTTTTTT
-	TRBJ1-3	TRBV5-1	-	CASSEGWAGNTIYF	TGCGCCAGCAGCGAGGGCTGGGCTGGAAACACCATATATTTT
once	TRBJ1-1	TRBV5-1	-	CASAEDSLNTEAFF	TGCGCCAGCGCCGAGGACAGCCTGAACACTGAAGCTTTCTTT
-	TRBJ1-2	TRBV19	-	CASSLRGSDGYTF	TGTGCCAGTAGCTTGAGGGGGAGCGATGGCTACACCTTC
-	TRBJ2-7	TRBV10-3	-	CAIRRGLQGGEQYF	TGTGCCATCAGAAGGGGACTCCAGGGGGGCGAGCAGTACTTC
-	TRBJ1-1	TRBV12-2	-	CASRPAFYDRVNTEAFF	TGTGCAAGTCGCCCAGCTTTTTATGACAGAGTGAACACTGAAGCTTTCTTT
-	TRBJ2-7	TRBV11-3	TRBD1	CASRYGTVKSSYEQYF	TGTGCCAGCAGATACGGGACAGTCAAATCCTCCTACGAGCAGTACTTC
-	TRBJ1-1	TRBV7-9	TRBD1	CASSPLGQVEAFF	TGTGCCAGCAGCCCACTTGGACAGGTTGAAGCTTTCTTT
-	TRBJ1-1	TRBV19	-	CASSMSVGSTEAFF	TGTGCCAGTAGTATGTCGGTGGGGAGTACTGAAGCTTTCTTT
-	TRBJ1-6	TRBV5-6	-	CASTVFRGSSYNSPLHF	TGTGCCAGCACTGTTTTCAGGGGTAGCTCCTATAATTCACCCCTCCACTTT